Below are 23 T cell receptor beta chains sequenced from a single sample in a study of T cell changes during pregnancy in multiple sclerosis. This table comes from immunoSEQ multiplex PCR, and its TCRdb copy is limited to in-frame clones, with some not included. The profile shows approximately 90,000 clones, approximately 90% of them singletons. Sequenced here: peripheral blood, sampled before pregnancy. These receptor sequences come from a female donor with multiple sclerosis, enrolled in a pregnancy study.

This clone was counted a single time. The V and J genes are TRBV6-1 and TRBJ1-5; D possibly corresponds to TRBD1 (5 bases). The germline CDR1 and CDR2 sequences are MNHNS and SASEGT. This CDR3 has 15 residues. The V gene lost 1 base and the J gene lost 0 bases, with 7 bases spanning the gap. This CDR3 reads CASSEGQTSNQPQHF. The DNA for the CDR3 is TGTGCCAGCAGTGAAGGACAGACTAGCAATCAGCCCCAGCATTTT.

The CDR3 region is CASSWGTLLNTEAFF. The CDR3 nucleotides are TGTGCCAGCAGCTGGGGCACTCTGTTGAACACTGAAGCTTTCTTT. The chain recombines TRBV7-8 with TRBJ1-1; perhaps TRBD1 as D (5 bases). The CDR3 is made up of 15 amino acids. The V and J ends lost 4 bases and 0 bases respectively, with 12 bases between them. CDR1 and CDR2 from the germline V gene are SGHVS and FQNEAQ. Full variable domain (missing parts from reference TRBV7-8 and TRBJ1-1): GAGVSQSPRYKVAKRGQDVALRCDPISGHVSLFWYQQALGQGPEFLTYFQNEAQLDKSGLPSDRFFAERPEGSVSTLKIQRTQQEDSAVYLCASSWGTLLNTEAFFGQGTRLTVV.

In this sample, this clone turned up many times. The rearrangement uses TRBV4-1 and TRBJ2-7, with 9 bases that match TRBD1. The ends lost 1 base at V and 2 bases at J; junction bases unmatched: 6. The CDR3 has 16 amino acids. Germline V gives CDR1 MGHRA, CDR2 YSYEKL. The CDR3 loop is CASSQVTGQGPYEQYF. CDR3 nucleotides: TGCGCCAGCAGCCAAGTGACGGGACAGGGCCCCTACGAGCAGTACTTC.

The chain is built from TRBV2 and TRBJ1-2; D remains ambiguous. Trimming removed 2 bases from V and 2 bases from J, with 6 bases in between. The CDR3 extends over 13 amino acids. CDR1 and CDR2 from the germline V gene are SNHLY and FYNNEI. The CDR3 DNA sequence: TGTGCCAGCAGTGAAACCGGGAACTATGGCTACACCTTC. It is translated as CASSETGNYGYTF.

The chain combines TRBV7-7 with TRBJ2-1; D might be TRBD1 (5 bases). The CDR3 totals 16 residues. Germline V lookup: CDR1 SSHAT, CDR2 FNYEAQ (reference sequence). Trimming pared 1 base from V and 0 bases from J, leaving 10 bases between. CDR3 sequence: CASSLVGASSYNEQFF. The DNA of the CDR3 is TGTGCCAGCAGCTTAGTTGGGGCTAGCTCCTACAATGAGCAGTTCTTC. Full variable domain (outside the CDR3, taken from reference TRBV7-7 and TRBJ2-1): GAGVSQSPRYKVTKRGQDVTLRCDPISSHATLYWYQQALGQGPEFLTYFNYEAQPDKSGLPSDRFSAERPEGSISTLTIQRTEQRDSAMYRCASSLVGASSYNEQFFGPGTRLTVL.

The gene calls are TRBV5-1 and TRBJ2-6, with D maybe TRBD2 (5 bases). The CDR3 contains 18 residues. Trimming shortened V by 0 bases and J by 0 bases, and 13 bases separated the two germline ends. Per germline, CDR1 SGHRS and CDR2 YFSETQ. The CDR3 bases are TGCGCCAGCAGCTTGGCGGTAGGTGGGAGCTCTGGGGCCAACGTCCTGACTTTC. It specifies CASSLAVGGSSGANVLTF.

The rearrangement uses TRBV5-4 and TRBJ2-7; 7 bases map to TRBD2. The J segment lost 5 bases and the V segment lost 2 bases, leaving 10 bases of the junction unmatched. Germline V gene lookup returns CDR1 SGHNT and CDR2 YYREEE (reference sequence). The CDR3 is 15 residues long. DNA of the CDR3: TGTGCCAGCAGCTTTCCGGCGGGGGTTGCAAACGAGCAGTACTTC. Translation gives CASSFPAGVANEQYF.

V is TRBV6-1 and J is TRBJ2-1; TRBD1 matches at 8 bases. Germline CDR1 is MNHNS and CDR2 is SASEGT. V trimming: 0 bases; J trimming: 6 bases; junction bases outside the gene matches: 4. The length of the CDR3 is 15 residues. CDR3 residues: CASSEATGVFNEQFF. The CDR3 DNA follows: TGTGCCAGCAGTGAAGCGACAGGGGTTTTCAATGAGCAGTTCTTC.

The chain couples TRBV7-2 to TRBJ2-3; D possibly corresponds to TRBD1 (7 bases). The CDR3 runs to 16 residues. V lost 2 bases and J 4 bases, leaving 16 bases between the germline ends. The germline V gene has CDR1 SGHTA and CDR2 FQGNSA. CDR3 region: CASSLQGGASADTQYF. Written as DNA, the CDR3 is TGTGCCAGCAGCTTACAGGGGGGAGCCTCGGCAGATACGCAGTATTTT.

The chain couples TRBV27 to TRBJ2-3, with TRBD2 matching 12 bases. In germline, CDR1 is MNHEY, CDR2 SMNVEV (reference sequence). V dropped 5 bases and J dropped 0; count of bases not matched to a gene: 9. The CDR3 consists of 18 residues. CDR3 in amino acids: CASSPRLAGDMSTDTQYF. The CDR3 bases are TGTGCCAGCAGTCCCCGACTAGCGGGGGATATGAGCACAGATACGCAGTATTTT.

This chain uses TRBV5-1 with TRBJ1-1; 9 bases match TRBD1. From germline, CDR1 is SGHRS and CDR2 YFSETQ. CDR3 length: 14 amino acids. The J segment lost 4 bases and the V segment lost 4 bases, leaving 5 bases of the junction unmatched. DNA for the CDR3: TGCGCCAGCAGCAAGGAGACAGGGGGCACTGAAGCTTTCTTT. Translating it yields CASSKETGGTEAFF.

This chain connects TRBV18 to TRBJ1-1, with a tentative D call TRBD1 (6 bases). This CDR3 spans 15 amino acids. Germline CDR1 is KGHSH and CDR2 is LQKENI. The V and J ends lost 3 bases and 0 bases respectively, with 11 bases between them. The CDR3 protein is CASSPGQTMNTEAFF. The CDR3 nucleotides read TGTGCCAGCTCACCCGGACAGACCATGAACACTGAAGCTTTCTTT.

The chain combines TRBV7-9 with TRBJ1-6, with D maybe TRBD1 (5 bases). Germline V gene data show CDR1 as SEHNR and CDR2 as FQNEAQ (reference sequence). The CDR3 sequence is 17 residues long. V dropped 5 bases and J dropped 3 bases, with 17 bases sitting between them. For the CDR3, the DNA is TGTGCCAGCAGCGAAAGTGGGGCCCTTTTCTATAATTCACCCCTCCACTTT. Translated, it gives CASSESGALFYNSPLHF.

This chain links TRBV28 with TRBJ1-3; no clear D gene. CDR3 length: 14 amino acids. Trimming left V 3 bases short and J 4 bases short, with 10 bases between. The germline V gene encodes CDR1 MDHEN and CDR2 SYDVKM. In DNA form, the CDR3 reads TGTGCCAGCAGTTTTGCGCGGGCCGGAAACACCATATATTTT. Protein sequence: CASSFARAGNTIYF.

V is TRBV15 and J is TRBJ1-3; unclear D gene. Germline lookup yields CDR1 LNHNV and CDR2 YYDKDF (reference sequence). Trimming removed 0 bases at V and 2 bases at J, with 23 bases between. The CDR3 loop spans 20 amino acids. The CDR3 is CATSRDNYGWRASPGNTIYF. In DNA, the CDR3 is TGTGCCACCAGCAGAGATAATTACGGTTGGCGGGCTTCTCCTGGAAACACCATATATTTT. The full variable domain, with the rest looked up from reference TRBV15 and TRBJ1-3, is DAMVIQNPRYQVTQFGKPVTLSCSQTLNHNVMYWYQQKSSQAPKLLFHYYDKDFNNEADTPDNFQSRRPNTSFCFLDIRSPGLGDTAMYLCATSRDNYGWRASPGNTIYFGEGSWLTVV.

V and J are TRBV6-6 and TRBJ1-1; no clear D. This CDR3 spans 12 amino acids. Deletions cut 4 bases from V and 3 bases from J, with 6 bases between. Germline V gene lookup returns CDR1 MNHNY and CDR2 SVGAGI (reference sequence). Here the CDR3 reads CASSSRYTEAFF. Written as DNA, the CDR3 is TGTGCCAGCAGTTCCCGGTACACTGAAGCTTTCTTT.

This clone came up a few times. The V call is TRBV14, the J call TRBJ1-1; maybe TRBD1 (6 bases). Germline CDR1 SGHDN, CDR2 FVKESK. CDR3 size: 14 residues. V was pared by 4 bases and J by 5 bases, with 14 bases between. The DNA of the CDR3 is TGTGCCAGCAGCCCTCAGGGGTGGAGGACTGAAGCTTTCTTT. This translates into CASSPQGWRTEAFF.

The chain uses TRBV19 and TRBJ1-5; 9 nucleotides match TRBD1. J was trimmed by 4 bases and V by 6 bases; bases with no gene match: 10. The CDR3 consists of 16 residues. Germline V gene data show CDR1 as LNHDA and CDR2 as SQIVND (reference sequence). CDR3 sequence: CASRQSVGTGNQPQHF. In DNA, the CDR3 is TGTGCCAGTAGACAATCGGTCGGGACAGGGAATCAGCCCCAGCATTTT.

This sequence joins TRBV5-1 and TRBJ2-1, with TRBD1 matching 8 bases. J was trimmed by 0 bases and V by 4 bases; bases with no gene match: 15. The CDR3 is made up of 19 amino acids. The germline V gene has CDR1 SGHRS and CDR2 YFSETQ. The CDR3, as DNA: TGCGCCAGCAGCCTCGACAGGGGCTCCCTCGGGGGCTCCTACAATGAGCAGTTCTTC. Amino acid sequence: CASSLDRGSLGGSYNEQFF. Filled out from reference TRBV5-1 and TRBJ2-1, the complete variable domain reads KAGVTQTPRYLIKTRGQQVTLSCSPISGHRSVSWYQQTPGQGLQFLFEYFSETQRNKGNFPGRFSGRQFSNSRSEMNVSTLELGDSALYLCASSLDRGSLGGSYNEQFFGPGTRLTVL.

The rearrangement uses TRBV5-1 and TRBJ2-2; TRBD1 agrees at 9 bases. The CDR3 consists of 15 residues. Germline V gene sequence: CDR1 SGHRS, CDR2 YFSETQ. V gave up 0 bases and J gave up 7 bases; unmatched junction bases: 4. This chain's CDR3 is CASSLGDRDSGELFF. The CDR3 DNA follows: TGCGCCAGCAGCTTGGGGGACAGGGACAGCGGGGAGCTGTTTTTT.

The CDR3 coding sequence is TGTGCCAGCAGCGTATTAGGGACAGAGGAATATGAAAAACTGTTTTTT. Translated: CASSVLGTEEYEKLFF. The chain couples TRBV9 to TRBJ1-4, with 7 nucleotides matching TRBD1. The CDR3 has 16 residues. J was trimmed by 6 bases and V by 1 base; bases with no gene match: 9. Germline CDR1 SGDLS, CDR2 YYNGEE.

In this sample, this clone turned up a few times. The chain employs TRBV5-1 and TRBJ1-6; weak D call: TRBD1 (5 bases). The CDR3 has 15 residues. The V and J ends lost 0 bases and 4 bases respectively, with 8 bases between them. The germline CDR1 and CDR2 sequences are SGHRS and YFSETQ. The CDR3 nucleotides are TGCGCCAGCAGCTTGGCGGAGGGGTATAATTCACCCCTCCACTTT. Encoded protein: CASSLAEGYNSPLHF. Full variable domain (rest looked up from reference TRBV5-1 and TRBJ1-6): KAGVTQTPRYLIKTRGQQVTLSCSPISGHRSVSWYQQTPGQGLQFLFEYFSETQRNKGNFPGRFSGRQFSNSRSEMNVSTLELGDSALYLCASSLAEGYNSPLHFGNGTRLTVT.

The CDR3, as DNA: TGCGCCAGCAGCTTGGACGGGGGCAATCAGCCCCAGCATTTT. Residues: CASSLDGGNQPQHF. This chain joins TRBV5-1 and TRBJ1-5; D not resolved. Trimming removed 0 bases from V and 2 bases from J, with 6 bases in between. The CDR3 loop spans 14 amino acids. Germline lookup yields CDR1 SGHRS and CDR2 YFSETQ. Full variable domain (missing parts from reference TRBV5-1 and TRBJ1-5): KAGVTQTPRYLIKTRGQQVTLSCSPISGHRSVSWYQQTPGQGLQFLFEYFSETQRNKGNFPGRFSGRQFSNSRSEMNVSTLELGDSALYLCASSLDGGNQPQHFGDGTRLSIL.